The 30 T cell receptor beta chains presented below share a single source sample, sequenced in a study of blood T cell repertoires in COVID-19 (dated by TCRdb to 2020 to 2022). Receptors were amplified or captured by the immunoSEQ multiplex PCR assay. Not all clones reach the TCRdb copy of this immuneACCESS table, which keeps in-frame sequences only. Checked studies attribute under half of the gap to unresolved V genes and leave the rest unexplained. In this sample the table shows about 220,000 clones, 82% of which occur a single time. The ten top clones hold around 3.4% of the sample. Sequenced input: PBMCs or T cells enriched from blood (not recorded which). These receptors originate from an older woman who had recovered from COVID-19.

This clone was counted a single time. The chain carries TRBV12-3 or TRBV12-4 and TRBJ1-1; D possibly corresponds to TRBD1 (5 bases). Trimming shortened V by 7 bases and J by 2 bases, and 11 bases separated the two germline ends. This CDR3 region has 13 residues. The CDR3 protein is CASNLRENTEAFF. The CDR3 DNA reads TGTGCCAGCAACCTCAGGGAAAACACTGAAGCTTTCTTT.

The chain carries TRBV7-9 and TRBJ1-2; D is unresolved. The V gene's germline CDR1 is SEHNR and CDR2 FQNEAQ (reference sequence). CDR3 size: 14 residues. The ends were cut back, 5 bases at V and 4 bases at J, with 14 bases in the middle. The CDR3 region is CASSPGISGYGYTF. The CDR3 region has the DNA TGTGCCAGCAGCCCCGGGATCTCCGGCTATGGCTACACCTTC.

This clone was seen only a few times. The rearrangement uses TRBV7-3 and TRBJ1-4; no firm D call. The CDR3 totals 14 residues. CDR1 is SGHTA and CDR2 is FQGTGA in the germline V gene. V lost 5 bases to trimming and J lost 5 bases, with 12 bases between them. The CDR3 sequence: CASSVDGRNEKLFF. CDR3 coding DNA: TGTGCCAGCAGCGTCGACGGGAGAAATGAAAAACTGTTTTTT.

This chain connects TRBV19 to TRBJ1-2; D may be TRBD1 (6 bases). This CDR3 is 16 amino acids long. Germline values: CDR1 LNHDA, CDR2 SQIVND (reference sequence). Deletions cut 10 bases from V and 3 bases from J, with 24 bases between. The CDR3 DNA reads as TGTGCCACCGAATCAACGGAGGAGGCAGGGGACTATGGCTACACCTTC. This codes for CATESTEEAGDYGYTF.

The chain is built from TRBV4-1 and TRBJ2-1; D might be TRBD1 (6 bases). This CDR3 contains 16 residues. V was clipped by 5 bases and J by 6 bases, with 20 bases between them. Germline values: CDR1 MGHRA, CDR2 YSYEKL. CDR3 region: CASSSRTGKSSNEQFF. In DNA form, the CDR3 reads TGCGCCAGCAGCTCTCGAACAGGGAAAAGCTCCAATGAGCAGTTCTTC.

The chain couples TRBV10-3 to TRBJ2-7, with 10 bases matching TRBD1. Germline loops: CDR1 ENHRY, CDR2 SYGVKD. Trimming removed 6 bases from V and 6 bases from J; junction bases left unmatched: 11. The CDR3 sequence is 15 residues long. The CDR3: CAISTERTGGGEQYF. CDR3 DNA sequence: TGTGCCATCAGCACTGAACGGACAGGGGGTGGCGAGCAGTACTTC.

The chain is built from TRBV5-5 and TRBJ2-2; no definite D call. Trimming cost V 5 bases and J 9 bases, with 11 bases left between them. The CDR3 covers 12 residues. Germline V gene sequence: CDR1 SGHKS, CDR2 YYEKEE (reference sequence). The CDR3 is CASREQNRELFF. DNA for the CDR3: TGTGCCAGCAGGGAGCAGAACAGGGAGCTGTTTTTT.

The chain couples TRBV19 to TRBJ1-5; 7 bases match TRBD1. Germline V gives CDR1 LNHDA, CDR2 SQIVND (reference sequence). The CDR3 length is 13 residues. J was trimmed by 3 bases and V by 8 bases; bases with no gene match: 4. The CDR3 DNA reads as TGTGCCAGTGCCAGGGGGTTCAATCAGCCCCAGCATTTT. It is translated as CASARGFNQPQHF. The whole variable domain, filled in from reference TRBV19 and TRBJ1-5, reads DGGITQSPKYLFRKEGQNVTLSCEQNLNHDAMYWYRQDPGQGLRLIYYSQIVNDFQKGDIAEGYSVSREKKESFPLTVTSAQKNPTAFYLCASARGFNQPQHFGDGTRLSIL.

The chain is built from TRBV6-8 and TRBJ2-2; D not certain. V lost 5 bases and J 5 bases, leaving 9 bases between the germline ends. Germline CDR1 MNHGY, CDR2 SAAAGT. The CDR3 is 13 residues long. The CDR3 here is CASSQTGTGELFF. CDR3 DNA: TGTGCCAGCAGTCAGACCGGGACCGGGGAGCTGTTTTTT.

The chain is built from TRBV7-8 and TRBJ2-5; D not resolved. CDR1 is SGHVS and CDR2 is FQNEAQ in the germline V gene. Trimming left V 1 base short and J 3 bases short, with 15 bases between. CDR3 size: 16 residues. The CDR3, as DNA: TGTGCCAGCAGCTTAGATCTCACCCCGAGTAAAGAGACCCAGTACTTC. Translating gives CASSLDLTPSKETQYF.

V is TRBV2 and J is TRBJ1-5; D is undetermined. Trimming took off 3 bases at V and 1 base at J, with 10 bases between the two ends. The length of the CDR3 is 15 residues. Per germline, CDR1 SNHLY and CDR2 FYNNEI. CDR3 sequence (DNA): TGTGCCAGCAGTGAGCTCTCGGGGAGCAATCAGCCCCAGCATTTT. Its translation: CASSELSGSNQPQHF.

V is TRBV11-2 and J is TRBJ1-1; D ambiguous. V was cut by 2 bases and J by 5 bases, with 12 bases left in between. CDR3 size: 14 residues. Germline V CDR1 and CDR2: SGHAT, FQNNGV. The CDR3 reads CASSLLRTGTEAFF. CDR3 bases: TGTGCCAGCAGCTTACTCCGGACTGGTACTGAAGCTTTCTTT.

The chain uses TRBV11-2 and TRBJ2-3; 13 bases agree with TRBD2. This CDR3 is built from 17 residues. J was trimmed by 1 base and V by 5 bases; bases with no gene match: 6. The germline CDR1 and CDR2 sequences are SGHAT and FQNNGV. CDR3 residues: CASSLPGTSGGTDTQYF. CDR3 DNA sequence: TGTGCCAGCAGCCTGCCAGGGACTAGCGGGGGCACAGATACGCAGTATTTT.

To note about this clone: One junction end disagrees with the germline gene, perhaps due to a read error. V gene TRBV6-5 combines with J gene TRBJ1-2, with D perhaps TRBD1 (5 bases). Germline V lookup: CDR1 MNHEY, CDR2 SVGAGI. This CDR3 region has 13 residues. The CDR3 bases are TGTGCCAGCAGTACTAGGAGGGGACGGGAGGTCTCCTTC. Encoded protein: CASSTRRGREVSF.

The J gene is TRBJ2-2, the V gene TRBV7-9; tentative D call: TRBD1 (6 bases). The CDR3 is 15 residues long. Germline values: CDR1 SEHNR, CDR2 FQNEAQ (reference sequence). V gave up 6 bases and J gave up 5 bases, with 16 bases separating them. The CDR3 here is CASRPGHRDTGELFF. The CDR3 bases are TGTGCCAGCAGACCAGGGCACAGGGATACCGGGGAGCTGTTTTTT.

V usage is TRBV11-2 and J usage is TRBJ1-6; D gene unclear. There are 15 residues in the CDR3. CDR1 and CDR2 (germline): SGHAT, FQNNGV. The V end lost 1 base, the J end lost 10 bases, and 14 bases lay between the germline ends. CDR3 loop: CASSLVGSVRSPLHF. DNA of the CDR3: TGTGCCAGCAGCTTAGTAGGGAGTGTACGGTCACCCCTCCACTTT.

V usage is TRBV3-1 (or the pseudogene TRBV3-2) and J usage is TRBJ1-1, with 7 bases matching TRBD1. From germline, CDR1 is LGHDT and CDR2 YNNKEL (reference sequence). Germline trimming cut 1 base from V and 8 bases from J; bases unmatched to any gene: 4. The CDR3 contains 13 residues. CDR3 protein: CASSQVRDSEAFF. CDR3 bases: TGTGCCAGCAGCCAAGTACGGGACAGCGAAGCTTTCTTT.

The CDR3 protein is CASSLGGQGQPQHF. In DNA, the CDR3 is TGTGCCAGCAGCTTAGGGGGCCAGGGTCAGCCCCAGCATTTT. The V call is TRBV7-2, the J call TRBJ1-5, with D maybe TRBD1 (5 bases). Trimming took 1 base from V and 6 from J, leaving 10 bases between them. The CDR3 runs 14 residues. Germline assignment: CDR1 SGHTA and CDR2 FQGNSA. Together with reference TRBV7-2 and TRBJ1-5, the CDR3 gives the full variable domain: GAGVSQSPSNKVTEKGKDVELRCDPISGHTALYWYRQSLGQGLEFLIYFQGNSAPDKSGLPSDRFSAERTGGSVSTLTIQRTQQEDSAVYLCASSLGGQGQPQHFGDGTRLSIL.

This clone appeared a single time. This chain connects TRBV2 to TRBJ2-7, with D tentatively TRBD2 (6 bases). V was shortened by 11 bases and J by 5 bases, with 13 bases between the two germline ends. The CDR3 contains 11 residues. Germline CDR1 reads SNHLY; CDR2 reads FYNNEI. CDR3 sequence (DNA): TGTGCCGGAGGGGAGCGGGACGAGCAGTACTTC. It translates to CAGGERDEQYF.

The chain couples TRBV5-1 to TRBJ2-6, with D possibly TRBD1 on 5 matching bases. The V end lost 1 base, the J end lost 0 bases, and 11 bases lay between the germline ends. The CDR3 has 17 residues. Germline assignment: CDR1 SGHRS and CDR2 YFSETQ. Here the CDR3 reads CASSLRGGNSGANVLTF. As DNA, the CDR3 is TGCGCCAGCAGCTTGAGGGGCGGTAACTCTGGGGCCAACGTCCTGACTTTC.

This chain links TRBV5-1 with TRBJ1-3, with D possibly TRBD1 on 5 matching bases. V was pared by 4 bases and J by 3 bases, with 14 bases between. Looked up from germline, CDR1 is SGHRS and CDR2 is YFSETQ. The CDR3 has 15 residues. CDR3 DNA: TGCGCCAGCAGCCAAGGACAATCGGGTGGAAACACCATATATTTT. This codes for CASSQGQSGGNTIYF.

The V gene is TRBV2, the J gene TRBJ2-1; D may be TRBD2 (5 bases). Germline V CDR1 and CDR2: SNHLY, FYNNEI. V gave up 7 bases and J gave up 0 bases, with 10 bases separating them. This CDR3 is built from 14 residues. The CDR3 loop is CASKPGSSYNEQFF. The CDR3 DNA reads as TGTGCCAGCAAACCGGGAAGCTCCTACAATGAGCAGTTCTTC. Filled out from reference TRBV2 and TRBJ2-1, the complete variable domain reads EPEVTQTPSHQVTQMGQEVILRCVPISNHLYFYWYRQILGQKVEFLVSFYNNEISEKSEIFDDQFSVERPDGSNFTLKIRSTKLEDSAMYFCASKPGSSYNEQFFGPGTRLTVL.

This clone was found a few times. This rearrangement joins TRBV18 to TRBJ2-7, with 9 bases matching TRBD2. CDR3 size: 11 residues. Trimming at V came to 8 bases and at J to 7 bases, leaving 3 bases not matched to a gene. Germline V CDR1 and CDR2: KGHSH, LQKENI. CDR3 sequence reads: CASTTSGEQYF. For the CDR3, the DNA is TGTGCCAGCACTACTAGCGGGGAGCAGTACTTC.

The gene calls are TRBV6-5 and TRBJ2-7; D call uncertain. The V end was cut by 6 bases, the J end by 0 bases, with 15 bases between. This CDR3 is 15 amino acids long. In germline, CDR1 is MNHEY, CDR2 SVGAGI. This CDR3 reads CASRPHTTFSYEQYF. The CDR3 coding sequence is TGTGCCAGCAGACCTCACACAACATTCTCCTACGAGCAGTACTTC.

The chain links TRBV5-6 to TRBJ1-1; TRBD1 matches 9 bases. CDR3 length: 15 residues. Trimming took 4 bases from V and 5 from J; bases not matched to a gene: 9. CDR1 and CDR2 (germline): SGHDT, YYEEEE. CDR3 residues: CASSVNRGLGTEAFF. DNA of the CDR3: TGTGCCAGCAGCGTAAACAGGGGGCTGGGAACTGAAGCTTTCTTT.

The chain has TRBV1 and TRBJ2-7; the tabulated D call, TRBD2, remains unverified against the DNA. TRBV1 constitutes a pseudogene. The CDR3 spans 17 residues. CDR3 protein: CTSSQEIGTWVSYEQYF. The CDR3 region has the DNA TGCACCAGCAGCCAAGAAATCGGGACTTGGGTATCCTACGAGCAGTACTTC.

This clone was observed a single time. The chain has TRBV11-3 and TRBJ2-7, with 8 bases that match TRBD1. CDR3 length: 15 amino acids. The V gene's germline CDR1 is SGHNT and CDR2 YENEEA. Trimming removed 1 base from V and 5 bases from J; junction bases left unmatched: 7. The DNA for the CDR3 is TGTGCCAGCAGCTTAGGCGCAGGGGGCGACCACGAGCAGTACTTC. Amino acid sequence: CASSLGAGGDHEQYF.

This clone came up once. V and J are TRBV29-1 and TRBJ1-1, with TRBD1 as a possible D gene (5 bases). In germline, CDR1 is SQVTM, CDR2 ANQGSEA. There are 13 residues in the CDR3. V lost 3 bases and J 0 bases, leaving 8 bases between the germline ends. CDR3: CSVDQGLNTEAFF. For the CDR3, the DNA is TGCAGCGTTGACCAGGGATTGAACACTGAAGCTTTCTTT.

This clone appeared once. This chain joins TRBV21-1 and TRBJ1-1; the tabulated D call, TRBD1, remains unverified against the DNA. TRBV21-1 is shown as a pseudogene. The length of the CDR3 is 15 residues. The CDR3 spells CASSNLGQSNTEAFF. The CDR3 region has the DNA TGTGCCAGCAGCAACTTGGGGCAGTCGAACACTGAAGCTTTCTTT.

The V call is TRBV12-5, the J call TRBJ1-2; TRBD1 agrees at 9 bases. The trim removed 7 bases at V and 2 bases at J, leaving 2 bases unmatched. Germline V gene sequence: CDR1 LGHNT, CDR2 FRNRAP. The CDR3 spans 13 residues. The CDR3 nucleotides read TGTGCTAGTGTAGGACAGGGGAACTATGGCTACACCTTC. This codes for CASVGQGNYGYTF. The whole variable domain, filled in from reference TRBV12-5 and TRBJ1-2, reads DARVTQTPRHKVTEMGQEVTMRCQPILGHNTVFWYRQTMMQGLELLAYFRNRAPLDDSGMPKDRFSAEMPDATLATLKIQPSEPRDSAVYFCASVGQGNYGYTFGSGTRLTVV.